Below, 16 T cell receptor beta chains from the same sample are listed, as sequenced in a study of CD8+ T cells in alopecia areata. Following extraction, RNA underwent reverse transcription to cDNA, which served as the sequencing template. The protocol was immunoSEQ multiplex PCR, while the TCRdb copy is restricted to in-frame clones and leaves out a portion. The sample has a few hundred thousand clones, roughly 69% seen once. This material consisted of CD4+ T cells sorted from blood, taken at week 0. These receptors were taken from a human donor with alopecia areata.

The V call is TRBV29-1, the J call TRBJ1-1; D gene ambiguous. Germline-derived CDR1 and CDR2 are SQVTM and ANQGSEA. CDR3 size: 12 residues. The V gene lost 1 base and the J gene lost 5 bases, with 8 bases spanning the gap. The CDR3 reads CSVEGLTTEAFF. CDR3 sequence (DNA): TGCAGCGTTGAAGGTCTAACAACTGAAGCTTTCTTT.

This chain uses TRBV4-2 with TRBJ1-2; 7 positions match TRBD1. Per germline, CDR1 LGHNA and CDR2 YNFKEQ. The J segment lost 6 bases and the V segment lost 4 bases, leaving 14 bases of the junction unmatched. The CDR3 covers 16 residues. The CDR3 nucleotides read TGTGCCAGCAGCCCGGGGACAGCCGACCGGCAGAATGGCTACACCTTC. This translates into CASSPGTADRQNGYTF.

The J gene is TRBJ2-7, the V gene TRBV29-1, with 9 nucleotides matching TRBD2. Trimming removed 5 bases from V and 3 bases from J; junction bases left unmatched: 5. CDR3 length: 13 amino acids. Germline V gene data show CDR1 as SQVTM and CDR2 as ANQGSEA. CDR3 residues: CSVTGTSYYEQYF. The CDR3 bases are TGCAGCGTTACCGGGACTAGCTACTACGAGCAGTACTTC.

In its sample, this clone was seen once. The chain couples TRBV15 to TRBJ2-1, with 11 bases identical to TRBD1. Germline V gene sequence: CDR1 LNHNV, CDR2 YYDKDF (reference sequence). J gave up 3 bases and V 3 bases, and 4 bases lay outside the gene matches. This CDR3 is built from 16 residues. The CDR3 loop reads CATSRTGTGGYNEQFF. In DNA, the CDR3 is TGTGCCACCAGCAGGACCGGGACAGGGGGCTACAATGAGCAGTTCTTC.

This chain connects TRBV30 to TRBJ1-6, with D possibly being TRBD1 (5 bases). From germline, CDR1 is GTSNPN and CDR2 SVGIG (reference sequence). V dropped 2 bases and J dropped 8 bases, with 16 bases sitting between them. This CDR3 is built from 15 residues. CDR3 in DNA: TGTGCCTGGAGTATAGGGACCCGGGCTGATTCACCCCTCCACTTT. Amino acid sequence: CAWSIGTRADSPLHF.

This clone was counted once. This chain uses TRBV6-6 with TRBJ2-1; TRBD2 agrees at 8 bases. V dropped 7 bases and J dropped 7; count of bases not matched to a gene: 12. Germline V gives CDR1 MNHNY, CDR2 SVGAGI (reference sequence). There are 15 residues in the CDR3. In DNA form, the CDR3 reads TGTGCCAGCACCCCCGGTAGCGGGGAACTTAATGAGCAGTTCTTC. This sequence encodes CASTPGSGELNEQFF.

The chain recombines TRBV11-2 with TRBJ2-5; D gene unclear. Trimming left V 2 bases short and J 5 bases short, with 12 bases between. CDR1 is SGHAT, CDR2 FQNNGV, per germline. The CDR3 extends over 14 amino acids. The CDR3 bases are TGTGCCAGCAGCTTAAGAGCTTCCAAGGAGACCCAGTACTTC. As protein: CASSLRASKETQYF.

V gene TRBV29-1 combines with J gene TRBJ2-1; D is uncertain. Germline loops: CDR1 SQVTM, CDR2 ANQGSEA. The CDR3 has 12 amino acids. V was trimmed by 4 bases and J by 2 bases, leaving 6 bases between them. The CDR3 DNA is TGCAGCGTTGCTCCGGCCTACAATGAGCAGTTCTTC. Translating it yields CSVAPAYNEQFF.

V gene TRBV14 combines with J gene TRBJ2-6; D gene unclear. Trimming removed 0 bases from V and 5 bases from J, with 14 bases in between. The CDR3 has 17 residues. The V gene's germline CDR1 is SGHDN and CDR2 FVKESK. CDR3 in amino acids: CASSQEDISLRANVLTF. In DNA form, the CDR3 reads TGTGCCAGCAGCCAAGAAGACATCTCCCTCAGGGCCAACGTCCTGACTTTC.

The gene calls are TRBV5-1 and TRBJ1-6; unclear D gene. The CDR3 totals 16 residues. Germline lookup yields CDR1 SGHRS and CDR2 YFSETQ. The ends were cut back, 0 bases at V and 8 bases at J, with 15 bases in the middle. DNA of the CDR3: TGCGCCAGCAGCTTGGGAGGAAGGACTACGGATTCACCCCTCCACTTT. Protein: CASSLGGRTTDSPLHF.

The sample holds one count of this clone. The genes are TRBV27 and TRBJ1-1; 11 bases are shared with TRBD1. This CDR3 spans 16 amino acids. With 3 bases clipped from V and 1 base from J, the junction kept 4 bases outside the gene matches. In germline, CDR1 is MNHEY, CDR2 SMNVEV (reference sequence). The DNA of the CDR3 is TGTGCCAGCAGTTTCGGACAGGGGGCGGAGAACACTGAAGCTTTCTTT. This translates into CASSFGQGAENTEAFF.

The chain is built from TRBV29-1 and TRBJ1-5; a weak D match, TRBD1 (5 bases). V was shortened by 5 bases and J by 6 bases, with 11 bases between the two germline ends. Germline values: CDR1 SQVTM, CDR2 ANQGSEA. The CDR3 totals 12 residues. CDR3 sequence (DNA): TGCAGCGTTTCTCAAGGGGCTCAGCCCCAGCATTTT. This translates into CSVSQGAQPQHF.

The CDR3 loop is CSVSGTPAYEQYF. The DNA for the CDR3 is TGCAGCGTTTCCGGGACTCCAGCCTACGAGCAGTACTTC. The rearrangement joins TRBV29-1 to TRBJ2-7; TRBD2 might be the D (6 bases). V was clipped by 5 bases and J by 2 bases, with 13 bases between them. Germline CDR1 and CDR2: SQVTM and ANQGSEA. CDR3 length equals 13 residues.

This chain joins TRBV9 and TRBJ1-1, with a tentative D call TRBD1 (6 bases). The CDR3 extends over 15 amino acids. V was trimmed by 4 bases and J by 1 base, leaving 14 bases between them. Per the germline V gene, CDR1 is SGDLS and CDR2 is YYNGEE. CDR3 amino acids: CASSSSRGANTEAFF. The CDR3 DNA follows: TGTGCCAGCAGCAGTTCGCGGGGGGCGAACACTGAAGCTTTCTTT.

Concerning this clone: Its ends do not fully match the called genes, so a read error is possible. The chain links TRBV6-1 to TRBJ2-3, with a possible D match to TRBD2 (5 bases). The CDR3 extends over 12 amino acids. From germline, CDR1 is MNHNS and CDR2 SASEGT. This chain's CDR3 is CGIRSSTDTQYF. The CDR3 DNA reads TGCGGGATACGGAGTTCCACAGATACGCAGTATTTT.

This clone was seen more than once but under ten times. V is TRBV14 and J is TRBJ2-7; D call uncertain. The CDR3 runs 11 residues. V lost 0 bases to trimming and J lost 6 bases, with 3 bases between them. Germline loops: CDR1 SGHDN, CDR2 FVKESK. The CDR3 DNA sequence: TGTGCCAGCAGCCAAGAATCCGAGCAGTACTTC. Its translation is CASSQESEQYF.